Shown below are 23 T cell receptor beta chains from a single sample sequenced in a study of cytomegalovirus exposure and HLA in healthy donors. The PCR used 60 Vbeta and 13 Jbeta primers. Data came from immunoSEQ multiplex PCR; TCRdb stores just in-frame clones and leaves some out. This sample's clone table lists over 35,000 clones. Sequenced sample: PBMCs. The receptors shown here come from a woman between 25 and 40 years old in good health and CMV-seronegative.

This rearrangement joins TRBV7-2 to TRBJ2-7; 15 positions agree with TRBD2. This CDR3 contains 17 residues. The germline CDR1 and CDR2 sequences are SGHTA and FQGNSA. Trimming cost V 5 bases and J 0 bases; bases outside gene matches: 5. The CDR3 DNA reads as TGTGCCAGCAGCAAAGGACTAGCGGGAGGGAGCTCCTACGAGCAGTACTTC. Its protein product is CASSKGLAGGSSYEQYF.

The chain employs TRBV7-2 and TRBJ2-7; 12 bases agree with TRBD2. The CDR3 runs to 15 residues. The V segment lost 5 bases and the J segment 0 bases; nucleotides outside the gene matches: 2. Looked up from germline, CDR1 is SGHTA and CDR2 is FQGNSA. CDR3 residues: CASSTSGRSSYEQYF. CDR3 DNA sequence: TGTGCCAGCAGCACTAGCGGGAGGAGCTCCTACGAGCAGTACTTC. The variable domain in full, completed from reference TRBV7-2 and TRBJ2-7, reads GAGVSQSPSNKVTEKGKDVELRCDPISGHTALYWYRQSLGQGLEFLIYFQGNSAPDKSGLPSDRFSAERTGGSVSTLTIQRTQQEDSAVYLCASSTSGRSSYEQYFGPGTRLTVT.

The chain recombines TRBV2 with TRBJ1-2; D is possibly TRBD1 (5 bases). The CDR3 contains 14 residues. The V gene lost 4 bases and the J gene lost 1 base, with 10 bases spanning the gap. Germline V gene sequence: CDR1 SNHLY, CDR2 FYNNEI. CDR3 sequence reads: CASSVQVFNYGYTF. For the CDR3, the DNA is TGTGCCAGCAGTGTACAGGTTTTTAACTATGGCTACACCTTC.

V usage is TRBV29-1 and J usage is TRBJ2-1; a weak D match, TRBD1 (5 bases). This CDR3 spans 14 amino acids. Germline V CDR1 and CDR2: SQVTM, ANQGSEA. The V end lost 2 bases, the J end lost 7 bases, and 15 bases lay between the germline ends. CDR3 region: CSVEYGARRNEQFF. CDR3 in DNA: TGCAGCGTTGAATATGGGGCTAGGCGTAATGAGCAGTTCTTC.

V is TRBV29-1 and J is TRBJ2-1, with D unresolved. The V gene lost 7 bases and the J gene lost 7 bases, with 11 bases spanning the gap. This CDR3 is 11 amino acids long. Germline assignment: CDR1 SQVTM and CDR2 ANQGSEA. CDR3: CSANSWNEQFF. In DNA form, the CDR3 reads TGCAGCGCTAACTCGTGGAATGAGCAGTTCTTC.

As concerns this clone: The germline gene is not matched at one end of the junction; a read error may be the cause. This CDR3 is CAGSGQGGVNYGYTF. CDR3 in DNA: TGTGCCGGGAGTGGCCAGGGTGGAGTTAACTATGGCTACACCTTC. V is TRBV30 and J is TRBJ1-2, with D maybe TRBD1 (5 bases). Germline values: CDR1 GTSNPN, CDR2 SVGIG (reference sequence). This CDR3 has 15 amino acids.

The rearrangement joins TRBV29-1 to TRBJ1-1; D is undetermined. The germline CDR1 and CDR2 sequences are SQVTM and ANQGSEA. CDR3 length: 15 residues. The V end lost 3 bases, the J end lost 4 bases, and 18 bases lay between the germline ends. CDR3 region: CSVDDWKSEVTEAFF. CDR3 bases: TGCAGCGTTGATGATTGGAAAAGCGAGGTCACTGAAGCTTTCTTT.

The V gene is TRBV29-1, the J gene TRBJ2-7; D possibly corresponds to TRBD1 (6 bases). CDR1 is SQVTM and CDR2 is ANQGSEA in the germline V gene. V was pared by 1 base and J by 2 bases, with 6 bases between. The CDR3 is 12 residues long. The CDR3 here is CSVEGDTYEQYF. The CDR3 nucleotides read TGCAGCGTTGAAGGGGACACCTACGAGCAGTACTTC.

This sequence joins TRBV6-1 and TRBJ1-1; a possible D gene is TRBD1 (5 bases). The germline CDR1 and CDR2 sequences are MNHNS and SASEGT. Trimming removed 7 bases from V and 7 bases from J, with 22 bases in between. The CDR3 runs 15 residues. The CDR3 sequence: CASKPQPGPAGEAFF. The DNA of the CDR3 is TGTGCCAGCAAACCCCAGCCGGGGCCAGCGGGTGAAGCTTTCTTT.

The chain is built from TRBV13 and TRBJ2-7; 12 bases line up with TRBD2. CDR3 size: 15 residues. V gave up 5 bases and J gave up 3 bases; unmatched junction bases: 5. Looked up from germline, CDR1 is PRHDT and CDR2 is FYEKMQ (reference sequence). The CDR3 bases are TGTGCCAGCAGCCTCGGACTAGCGGGATACTACGAGCAGTACTTC. Protein product: CASSLGLAGYYEQYF.

The J gene is TRBJ1-2, the V gene TRBV7-9; D perhaps matches TRBD1 (5 bases). Germline loops: CDR1 SEHNR, CDR2 FQNEAQ (reference sequence). The CDR3 totals 15 residues. The V end was cut by 4 bases, the J end by 4 bases, with 16 bases between. Written as DNA, the CDR3 is TGTGCCAGCAGCTCCCAGGGAAAGGGTGCCTATGGCTACACCTTC. Its protein product is CASSSQGKGAYGYTF.

The V gene is TRBV6-5, the J gene TRBJ1-2, with D possibly being TRBD1 (5 bases). Germline CDR1 and CDR2: MNHEY and SVGAGI. This CDR3 has 15 residues. V was shortened by 4 bases and J by 8 bases, with 20 bases between the two germline ends. The CDR3 coding sequence is TGTGCCAGCAGTTGGGAAAGGGGCCTTGGGGGGGGCTACACCTTC. It is translated as CASSWERGLGGGYTF.

The chain has TRBV29-1 and TRBJ2-1; TRBD2 is a possible D gene (6 bases). This CDR3 spans 12 amino acids. V lost 2 bases, J lost 7 bases, and 9 bases lay in between. Germline assignment: CDR1 SQVTM and CDR2 ANQGSEA. The CDR3 sequence is CSVESRGNEQFF. The CDR3 region has the DNA TGCAGCGTTGAATCCCGGGGGAATGAGCAGTTCTTC.

This chain uses TRBV5-1 with TRBJ2-7, with TRBD2 as a possible D gene (6 bases). V was cut by 3 bases and J by 0 bases, with 7 bases left in between. The CDR3 is made up of 13 amino acids. Germline V gene lookup returns CDR1 SGHRS and CDR2 YFSETQ. CDR3 loop: CASSSGDSYEQYF. DNA of the CDR3: TGCGCCAGCAGCTCGGGGGACTCCTACGAGCAGTACTTC.

The genes are TRBV9 and TRBJ1-1; D not certain. The germline gives CDR1 SGDLS, CDR2 YYNGEE. V was shortened by 0 bases and J by 1 base, with 4 bases between the two germline ends. The CDR3 is 13 residues long. The CDR3: CASSVAGNTEAFF. The DNA of the CDR3 is TGTGCCAGCAGCGTAGCGGGGAACACTGAAGCTTTCTTT.

V usage is TRBV10-3 and J usage is TRBJ2-7, with 9 bases that match TRBD1. This CDR3 has 16 amino acids. Germline V gene data show CDR1 as ENHRY and CDR2 as SYGVKD. V trimming: 4 bases; J trimming: 4 bases; junction bases outside the gene matches: 11. Written as DNA, the CDR3 is TGTGCCATCAGTGGAGGCACAGGGGGCAGGGATTACGAGCAGTACTTC. As protein: CAISGGTGGRDYEQYF.

This rearrangement joins TRBV11-3 to TRBJ1-3; D unclear. There are 14 residues in the CDR3. The germline CDR1 and CDR2 sequences are SGHNT and YENEEA. Deletions cut 6 bases from V and 3 bases from J, with 12 bases between. The CDR3 coding sequence is TGTGCCAGCAGTTTATGGGGAGATGGAAACACCATATATTTT. Its protein is CASSLWGDGNTIYF.

The chain combines TRBV7-9 with TRBJ1-1; the match to TRBD1 covers 7 bases. V dropped 6 bases and J dropped 2; count of bases not matched to a gene: 6. Germline values: CDR1 SEHNR, CDR2 FQNEAQ (reference sequence). The CDR3 covers 14 residues. The DNA of the CDR3 is TGTGCCAGCAGACATCGGACAGGCAACACTGAAGCTTTCTTT. Protein sequence: CASRHRTGNTEAFF.

The chain couples TRBV4-1 to TRBJ1-1, with TRBD1 matching over 8 bases. This CDR3 spans 15 amino acids. CDR1 is MGHRA and CDR2 is YSYEKL in the germline V gene. J was trimmed by 3 bases and V by 4 bases; bases with no gene match: 7. The CDR3 nucleotides read TGCGCCAGCAGCCTGCAGGGGGCGGGGGACACTGAAGCTTTCTTT. This sequence encodes CASSLQGAGDTEAFF.

The V and J genes are TRBV18 and TRBJ2-1, with 14 bases matching TRBD2. Trimming at V came to 2 bases and at J to 13 bases, leaving 4 bases not matched to a gene. Per germline, CDR1 KGHSH and CDR2 LQKENI. The CDR3 covers 14 residues. In DNA, the CDR3 is TGTGCCAGCTCACCATCGACTAGCGGGAGGGCACAGTTCTTC. It translates to CASSPSTSGRAQFF. Variable domain in full (rest from reference TRBV18 and TRBJ2-1): NAGVMQNPRHLVRRRGQEARLRCSPMKGHSHVYWYRQLPEEGLKFMVYLQKENIIDESGMPKERFSAEFPKEGPSILRIQQVVRGDSAAYFCASSPSTSGRAQFFGPGTRLTVL.

The chain has TRBV7-9 and TRBJ1-1; 8 bases are shared with TRBD1. V trimming: 3 bases; J trimming: 1 base; junction bases outside the gene matches: 4. Germline values: CDR1 SEHNR, CDR2 FQNEAQ (reference sequence). This CDR3 is 15 amino acids long. CDR3: CASSFGTGTNTEAFF. The CDR3 DNA reads as TGTGCCAGCAGCTTCGGGACAGGAACGAACACTGAAGCTTTCTTT.

The genes are TRBV29-1 and TRBJ1-2; 7 bases align to TRBD1. CDR1 and CDR2 (germline): SQVTM, ANQGSEA. Unmatched junction bases numbered 8, after V lost 5 bases and J lost 8 bases. This CDR3 spans 12 amino acids. The DNA for the CDR3 is TGCAGCGTTCGGGACAGCCCGGGCGGCTACACCTTC. Translated: CSVRDSPGGYTF. Filled out from reference TRBV29-1 and TRBJ1-2, the complete variable domain reads SAVISQKPSRDICQRGTSLTIQCQVDSQVTMMFWYRQQPGQSLTLIATANQGSEATYESGFVIDKFPISRPNLTFSTLTVSNMSPEDSSIYLCSVRDSPGGYTFGSGTRLTVV.

The chain employs TRBV4-3 and TRBJ2-3; 8 bases match TRBD2. CDR1 LGHNA and CDR2 YSLEER come from the germline V gene. This CDR3 is built from 16 residues. V trimming: 1 base; J trimming: 6 bases; junction bases outside the gene matches: 9. CDR3 DNA sequence: TGCGCCAGCAGCCAAGTACACGGGGGGGCGAGGGATACGCAGTATTTT. Translated, it gives CASSQVHGGARDTQYF.